These 8 T cell receptor beta chains were sequenced from one sample in a study of T-cell memory formation after mild COVID-19 (dated by TCRdb to 2020 to 2023). Receptors were amplified or captured by 5' RACE. TCRdb lists the instrument as Illumina NovaSeq 6000. The public reads were quality trimmed at Q25 with fastp and then assembled into clones with MiXCR by TCRdb, keeping productive beta chains. Rows are unified per CDR3 protein, each entry keeping the most common DNA and genes. The sample includes 250,000 to 400,000 distinct CDR3 sequences, with roughly an eighth observed a single time. The ten largest make up 21% of the sample. Sequencing was performed on PBMCs or a T cell subset sorted from them (not recorded which). The source is a man between 18 and 29 years old who had mild COVID-19 (a few samples of this study predate the infection). The sample titles of this study are shuffled in the database, so cell type and time point are left out; the donor was told from shared clones.

The chain recombines TRBV29-1 with TRBJ1-1, with no clear D. With 4 bases removed from V and 4 bases from J, the gap between germline ends came to 10 bases. This CDR3 is built from 12 residues. CDR1 and CDR2 (germline): SQVTM, ANQGSEA. The CDR3 spells CSVAWSGTEAFF. The DNA of the CDR3 is TGCAGCGTTGCATGGTCTGGCACTGAAGCTTTCTTT.

In its sample, this clonotype was seen a few times. The chain combines TRBV6-2 or TRBV6-3 with TRBJ2-7; a possible D gene is TRBD2 (5 bases). This CDR3 contains 13 residues. The germline CDR1 and CDR2 sequences are MNHEY and SVGEGT. The V gene lost 6 bases and the J gene lost 11 bases, with 20 bases spanning the gap. The CDR3 DNA reads TGTGCCAGCAGCCCTCCGGGATCGGAGCTAGAGTACGTC. This sequence encodes CASSPPGSELEYV.

In this sample, this clonotype turned up a few times. The CDR3 DNA reads TGCAGTGCTACCGCCAGCAACCCTAACTATGGCTACACCTTC. Protein: CSATASNPNYGYTF. The genes are TRBV20-1 and TRBJ1-2; D not certain. Germline CDR1 and CDR2: DFQATT and SNEGSKA (reference sequence). The CDR3 has 14 residues. Trimming left V 4 bases short and J 0 bases short, with 12 bases between.

This chain joins TRBV7-9 and TRBJ2-3; D ambiguous. The CDR3 is 11 residues long. With 5 bases removed from V and 7 bases from J, the gap between germline ends came to 7 bases. Germline CDR1 and CDR2: SEHNR and FQNEAQ (reference sequence). DNA of the CDR3: TGTGCCAGCAGCCTCCGGTATACGCAGTATTTT. This encodes CASSLRYTQYF.

The V and J genes are TRBV20-1 and TRBJ2-7; 11 bases match TRBD1. Per germline, CDR1 DFQATT and CDR2 SNEGSKA (reference sequence). The CDR3 covers 14 residues. The ends lost 6 bases at V and 4 bases at J; junction bases unmatched: 8. The CDR3: CSAPRGQGGYEQYV. DNA for the CDR3: TGCAGTGCCCCCCGGGGACAGGGGGGTTACGAGCAGTACGTC.

The chain carries TRBV24-1 and TRBJ1-2, with D possibly TRBD1 on 5 matching bases. The V and J ends lost 0 bases and 4 bases respectively, with 8 bases between them. CDR1 and CDR2 from the germline V gene are KGHDR and SFDVKD. The CDR3 spans 14 residues. The CDR3 here is CATSDLNRSYGYTF. As DNA, the CDR3 is TGTGCCACCAGTGATTTGAACAGGAGCTATGGCTACACCTTC.

The DNA for the CDR3 is TGCGCCAGCAGCCAAGAATATATACAGGGGAGTCGAGATACGCAGTATTTT. This encodes CASSQEYIQGSRDTQYF. The chain recombines TRBV4-3 with TRBJ2-3, with 7 bases matching TRBD1. V dropped 0 bases and J dropped 5; count of bases not matched to a gene: 11. Germline-derived CDR1 and CDR2 are LGHNA and YSLEER. The CDR3 is 17 amino acids.

This clonotype occurred many times. This chain links TRBV5-1 with TRBJ2-6; 7 bases line up with TRBD1. CDR3 length equals 15 residues. V lost 3 bases and J lost 0; bases outside the gene matches: 0. Germline V CDR1 and CDR2: SGHRS, YFSETQ. In DNA, the CDR3 is TGCGCCAGCAGCTGGGACAGCTCTGGGGCCAACGTCCTGACTTTC. Protein product: CASSWDSSGANVLTF.